This TCR beta chain came from a study of blood T cell repertoires in COVID-19. Study-level information: T cells, B-cell-depleted T cells, or PBMCs provided the cDNA or gDNA that served as material.

Profiling relied on immunoSEQ multiplex PCR, and the TCRdb table lists in-frame clones only, not all of them. Among some 78,000 clones listed, 86% were seen once. V lost 5 bases to trimming and J lost 5 bases; unmatched junction nucleotides: 9. Per germline, CDR1 SGHRS and CDR2 YFSETQ. The CDR3 is 14 residues long. Sequenced input: peripheral blood. The origin of this receptor is a man aged 50 or older with active or convalescent COVID-19. The rearrangement links TRBV5-1 to TRBJ2-7; TRBD1 matches at 8 bases. CDR3 amino acids: CASSRGQGFDEQYF. The CDR3 DNA reads as TGCGCCAGCAGTAGAGGACAGGGTTTCGACGAGCAGTACTTC. Based on the CDR3 plus reference TRBV5-1 and TRBJ2-7, the full variable domain is KAGVTQTPRYLIKTRGQQVTLSCSPISGHRSVSWYQQTPGQGLQFLFEYFSETQRNKGNFPGRFSGRQFSNSRSEMNVSTLELGDSALYLCASSRGQGFDEQYFGPGTRLTVT.